The 27 T cell receptor beta chains presented below share a single source sample, sequenced in a study of CD8+ T cells in alopecia areata. RNA extraction and reverse transcription yielded cDNA as sequencing template. The table came from immunoSEQ multiplex PCR; TCRdb's copy has only in-frame clones and leaves some out. This sample carries around 200,000 clones, about three fifths of them seen once, and the ten largest clones take 10% to 15%. Treatment defined: oral pan-JAK inhibitor, 5-10 mg twice daily. Sequences were derived from CD8+ T cells sorted from blood, sampled at week 24, from a patient treated with tofacitinib. These receptors originate from a human donor with alopecia areata.

DNA of the CDR3: TGTGCCAGCAGCTTGCGTACAGGGAATACGCAGTATTTT. Protein: CASSLRTGNTQYF. This chain links TRBV11-2 with TRBJ2-3; TRBD1 might be the D (6 bases). Germline loops: CDR1 SGHAT, CDR2 FQNNGV. The germline V and J ends were trimmed by 3 bases and 7 bases, with 11 bases remaining between them. The CDR3 consists of 13 residues.

The V call is TRBV6-5, the J call TRBJ1-1; D unclear. Germline V lookup: CDR1 MNHEY, CDR2 SVGAGI. This CDR3 is 15 amino acids long. V was cut by 4 bases and J by 6 bases, with 18 bases left in between. The CDR3 reads CASSFGLREVAEAFF. CDR3 nucleotides: TGTGCCAGCAGTTTTGGCCTTAGGGAGGTTGCTGAAGCTTTCTTT.

The rearrangement uses TRBV6-5 and TRBJ2-1; D not certain. Trimming took 4 bases from V and 9 from J, leaving 10 bases between them. There are 12 residues in the CDR3. Germline V gene data show CDR1 as MNHEY and CDR2 as SVGAGI. In DNA, the CDR3 is TGTGCCAGCAGTTCAAGGCTAGGTGAGCAGTTCTTC. Translated, it gives CASSSRLGEQFF.

This clone has a single count. The chain combines TRBV7-9 with TRBJ2-7; D perhaps matches TRBD1 (6 bases). The V end was cut by 4 bases, the J end by 3 bases, with 16 bases between. The CDR3 contains 15 residues. In germline, CDR1 is SEHNR, CDR2 FQNEAQ (reference sequence). CDR3 sequence: CASSSTGTPGYEQYF. As DNA, the CDR3 is TGTGCCAGCAGCTCTACCGGGACACCCGGCTACGAGCAGTACTTC.

The chain employs TRBV19 and TRBJ2-2; 7 bases fit TRBD1. CDR3 length: 18 residues. Germline assignment: CDR1 LNHDA and CDR2 SQIVND (reference sequence). Losses at the gene ends were 9 bases for V and 4 bases for J; bases not matched to a gene: 20. The CDR3 sequence: CARTNRGQRQGSTGELFF. As DNA, the CDR3 is TGTGCCAGGACGAACCGGGGACAGCGACAAGGTTCCACCGGGGAGCTGTTTTTT.

The chain employs TRBV29-1 and TRBJ2-3; 10 nucleotides match TRBD1. This CDR3 is built from 14 residues. J was trimmed by 4 bases and V by 6 bases; bases with no gene match: 7. From germline, CDR1 is SQVTM and CDR2 ANQGSEA. The CDR3, as DNA: TGCAGCGTACCCGGGACAGGGGTGGCAGATACGCAGTATTTT. It yields the protein CSVPGTGVADTQYF.

The chain couples TRBV5-1 to TRBJ2-5; D is possibly TRBD1 or TRBD2 (7 bases each). Judging by the DNA end, TRBJ2-7 fits better; the J call may be wrong. Germline CDR1 reads SGHRS; CDR2 reads YFSETQ. The length of the CDR3 is 17 residues. The CDR3 loop is CASSLPGEGATLYEQYF. DNA for the CDR3: TGCGCCAGCAGCTTGCCCGGGGAGGGGGCCACTCTCTACGAGCAGTACTTC.

The genes are TRBV27 and TRBJ2-5; unclear D gene. Germline V lookup: CDR1 MNHEY, CDR2 SMNVEV (reference sequence). The V end lost 3 bases, the J end lost 0 bases, and 8 bases lay between the germline ends. This CDR3 is built from 14 residues. CDR3 protein: CASSFVGNQETQYF. The CDR3, as DNA: TGTGCCAGCAGTTTTGTAGGGAACCAAGAGACCCAGTACTTC.

The CDR3, as DNA: TGTGCCAGCAGCTTGGGTGTGGTCACTGAAGCTTTCTTT. It encodes CASSLGVVTEAFF. The chain carries TRBV5-6 and TRBJ1-1; no reliable D call. The CDR3 is 13 residues long. The V gene lost 0 bases and the J gene lost 4 bases, with 7 bases spanning the gap. Per germline, CDR1 SGHDT and CDR2 YYEEEE.

On this clone: Additional DNA sequences in this sample encode the identical CDR3. J is TRBJ2-7 and V is TRBV5-1; D is possibly TRBD1 (5 bases). CDR1 is SGHRS, CDR2 YFSETQ, per germline. The germline V and J ends were trimmed by 4 bases and 4 bases, with 12 bases remaining between them. The CDR3 is 13 residues long. The CDR3 reads CASSPTGAYEQYF. CDR3 nucleotide sequence: TGCGCCAGCAGCCCAACAGGAGCTTACGAGCAGTACTTC.

The chain joins TRBV13 to TRBJ2-7; perhaps TRBD2 as D (5 bases). With 7 bases removed from V and 0 bases from J, the gap between germline ends came to 13 bases. This CDR3 is built from 14 residues. Germline V lookup: CDR1 PRHDT, CDR2 FYEKMQ (reference sequence). This CDR3 reads CASTLRGSSYEQYF. CDR3 nucleotide sequence: TGTGCCAGCACCCTTCGTGGGAGCTCCTACGAGCAGTACTTC.

Only a few counts were recorded for this clone. The rearrangement joins TRBV6-5 to TRBJ1-2; a possible D gene is TRBD1 (6 bases). This CDR3 has 13 amino acids. The germline CDR1 and CDR2 sequences are MNHEY and SVGAGI. The germline V and J ends were trimmed by 10 bases and 0 bases, with 12 bases remaining between them. The CDR3 bases are TGTGCCATCCGAGGGGGGGCTAACTATGGCTACACCTTC. Its protein is CAIRGGANYGYTF.

This clone was observed a few times. CDR3 sequence: CAIRDGSGNTIYF. CDR3 DNA: TGTGCCATCAGGGACGGCTCTGGAAACACCATATATTTT. This chain uses TRBV10-3 with TRBJ1-3; D is unresolved. Germline V gives CDR1 ENHRY, CDR2 SYGVKD. The ends were cut back, 6 bases at V and 0 bases at J, with 6 bases in the middle. The CDR3 runs 13 residues.

This clone has just one count. V gene TRBV9 combines with J gene TRBJ2-3, with D maybe TRBD2 (6 bases). CDR1 and CDR2 (germline): SGDLS, YYNGEE. The CDR3 spans 12 residues. Trimming removed 4 bases from V and 7 bases from J, with 10 bases in between. The CDR3 spells CASSPRGNTQYF. The CDR3 DNA reads as TGTGCCAGCAGCCCCCGCGGGAATACGCAGTATTTT.

V is TRBV5-1 and J is TRBJ2-2; TRBD1 matches 9 bases. The CDR3 runs 15 residues. Trimming took 3 bases from V and 1 from J; bases not matched to a gene: 1. Per germline, CDR1 SGHRS and CDR2 YFSETQ. This CDR3 reads CASSWDRENTGELFF. CDR3 in DNA: TGCGCCAGCAGCTGGGACAGGGAGAACACCGGGGAGCTGTTTTTT.

This clone has more than one count but fewer than ten. The V call is TRBV6-5, the J call TRBJ1-2; 7 nucleotides match TRBD1. Germline CDR1 reads MNHEY; CDR2 reads SVGAGI. The CDR3 spans 13 residues. After removal of 4 bases from V and 13 bases from J, the junction contained 12 bases not matched to a gene. The CDR3 DNA sequence: TGTGCCAGCAGTTCCACGAATACAGGGGCCATCACCTTC. Residues: CASSSTNTGAITF.

The rearrangement joins TRBV19 to TRBJ2-6; no definite D call. V was pared by 5 bases and J by 1 base, with 3 bases between. Germline V lookup: CDR1 LNHDA, CDR2 SQIVND (reference sequence). The length of the CDR3 is 13 residues. The CDR3 protein is CASSPSGANVLTF. CDR3 sequence (DNA): TGTGCCAGTAGTCCTTCTGGGGCCAACGTCCTGACTTTC.

The chain links TRBV4-1 to TRBJ2-1; TRBD2 matches at 11 bases. The CDR3 loop spans 16 amino acids. Germline-derived CDR1 and CDR2 are MGHRA and YSYEKL. V dropped 1 base and J dropped 6; count of bases not matched to a gene: 5. CDR3 in amino acids: CASSQVLAGGANEQFF. The CDR3 region has the DNA TGCGCCAGCAGCCAAGTTCTAGCGGGGGGTGCCAATGAGCAGTTCTTC.

CDR3 residues: CASSQEAAGAYNEQFF. CDR3 sequence (DNA): TGTGCCAGCAGCCAAGAGGCGGCAGGGGCCTACAATGAGCAGTTCTTC. The rearrangement links TRBV4-2 to TRBJ2-1, with TRBD1 as a possible D gene (6 bases). Germline V gives CDR1 LGHNA, CDR2 YNFKEQ. Trimming pared 0 bases from V and 2 bases from J, leaving 11 bases between. CDR3 length: 16 residues.

The chain couples TRBV7-9 to TRBJ1-5; no firm D call. The CDR3 spans 16 residues. V was cut by 0 bases and J by 2 bases, with 11 bases left in between. Germline CDR1 is SEHNR and CDR2 is FQNEAQ (reference sequence). The CDR3 spells CASSLAGSTGNQPQHF. The CDR3 bases are TGTGCCAGCAGCTTAGCGGGGTCTACGGGCAATCAGCCCCAGCATTTT.

This chain connects TRBV7-2 to TRBJ1-2, with 9 bases fitting TRBD1. There are 15 residues in the CDR3. Unmatched junction bases numbered 7, after V lost 2 bases and J lost 6 bases. Germline-derived CDR1 and CDR2 are SGHTA and FQGNSA. The CDR3 loop is CASSLPDRGRDGYTF. CDR3 in DNA: TGTGCCAGCAGCTTACCGGACAGGGGCCGGGATGGCTACACCTTC.

With regard to this clone: The junction departs from the called germline gene at one end, perhaps through a read error. The same CDR3 also results from other DNA sequences found in this sample. This chain joins TRBV27 and TRBJ1-2, with D unclear. The CDR3 covers 13 residues. The germline gives CDR1 MNHEY, CDR2 SMNVEV (reference sequence). CDR3 protein: CASSLSGPYGYTF. The CDR3 DNA sequence: TGTGCCAGCAGTTTATCAGGGCCCTATGGTTACACCTTC.

The V and J genes are TRBV4-2 and TRBJ2-3; unclear D gene. Germline V lookup: CDR1 LGHNA, CDR2 YNFKEQ. This CDR3 has 14 amino acids. Trimming stripped 1 base from V and 3 bases from J, with 8 bases between. This chain's CDR3 is CASSQAGGTDTQYF. DNA of the CDR3: TGTGCCAGCAGCCAAGCGGGCGGAACAGATACGCAGTATTTT.

CDR3 loop: CASATGTYQETQYF. The CDR3 nucleotides read TGTGCTAGTGCCACCGGGACATACCAAGAGACCCAGTACTTC. J is TRBJ2-5 and V is TRBV12-5, with D possibly being TRBD1 (6 bases). V lost 7 bases, J lost 0 bases, and 12 bases lay in between. The V gene's germline CDR1 is LGHNT and CDR2 FRNRAP. CDR3 size: 14 residues.

J is TRBJ2-7 and V is TRBV18; 8 nucleotides align to TRBD1. V lost 2 bases, J lost 0 bases, and 3 bases stayed unmatched. The CDR3 has 15 residues. CDR1 is KGHSH, CDR2 LQKENI, per germline. The CDR3 coding sequence is TGTGCCAGCTCACCAAAGGGACAGGTCTCCTACGAGCAGTACTTC. Amino acids: CASSPKGQVSYEQYF.

This chain joins TRBV2 and TRBJ2-3; TRBD1 agrees at 7 bases. Germline V gene sequence: CDR1 SNHLY, CDR2 FYNNEI. Unmatched junction bases numbered 14, after V lost 3 bases and J lost 2 bases. The CDR3 extends over 18 amino acids. DNA for the CDR3: TGTGCCAGCAGTGACCCGCTGGGACAGAGCCTTTACACAGATACGCAGTATTTT. Its translation is CASSDPLGQSLYTDTQYF.

In its sample, this clone was seen a few times. The chain joins TRBV30 to TRBJ1-2; D remains unclear. The CDR3 runs to 13 residues. Germline loops: CDR1 GTSNPN, CDR2 SVGIG (reference sequence). Trimming took 7 bases from V and 3 from J, leaving 15 bases between them. For the CDR3, the DNA is TGTGCCTCTACACCCTGGGAGGACTATGGCTACACCTTC. Translating it yields CASTPWEDYGYTF.